This T cell receptor (beta chain) appears in the sequencing data of a study of human T cells and chemical hapten exposure. As for the study in general: Slight differences in pooled library volume were the main source of varying TCR yields across samples. Findings of the study overall: TCRs above 1 in 1000 frequency stayed constant with DPC sensitization.

Within the library, unique molecular identifiers were attached to each individual cDNA molecule. As processed by the authors: Ranging from about 23,224 to 750,000, TCR counts per sample had a median value of about 96,000. TCRdb ran MiXCR on the RACE reads and lists one entry per CDR3 protein. The V and J calls and clone size are TCRdb's, not the authors'. Found here are some 31,000 distinct CDR3 sequences, about 5.5% of them singletons; the top ten hold over 10%. This CDR3 is 13 amino acids long. The germline gives CDR1 MNHNS, CDR2 SASEGT. Trimming took 1 base from V and 1 from J, leaving 2 bases between them. Comment on this clonotype: The antigen remains undetermined.

As for time point: healthy volunteer bleed at 6 weeks. The starting material, unfractionated whole blood, was used for total RNA extraction. V usage is TRBV6-1 and J usage is TRBJ1-5; D is unresolved. The receptor's source is a human donor in good health. Some clones in this sample may be carry-over from other donors' samples. Sequencing was carried out using whole blood. This CDR3 reads CASSEGSNQPQHF. CDR3 coding DNA: TGTGCCAGCAGTGAAGGAAGCAATCAGCCCCAGCATTTT.